The sample holds a few counts of the clone carrying this T cell receptor beta chain. Its antigen is unidentified. The sequenced template was RNA, covering the TCR beta CDR3 region. HTBI-primed RT-PCR formed the first round, and a multiplex PCR formed the second. Each CDR3 protein gets one entry after TCRdb re-called the multiplex PCR reads with MiXCR. The profile shows around 1.1 million distinct CDR3 sequences, about 40% of them singletons. This sample stems from a study of Graves' ophthalmopathy and Graves' hyperthyroidism. Study background: Being free of ophthalmopathy for 18 months of follow-up defined stable hyperthyroidism.

Regarding the study as a whole: In blood appeared most of the expanded thyroid clonotypes whose frequency exceeded 0.001. Ophthalmopathy cases were distinguished from stable hyperthyroidism by a 13-signature model, reaching just over 85% sensitivity and around 80% specificity.

The sequencing sample was made of peripheral blood or thyroid tissue (not recorded which). The receptor's source is an adult man with Graves' hyperthyroidism.

The CDR3 nucleotides are TGCGCCAGCAGCCAACTCACTAACAGTAACTACGAGCAGTACTTC. This encodes CASSQLTNSNYEQYF. The chain is built from TRBV4-1 and TRBJ2-7; no firm D call. The V and J ends lost 2 bases and 3 bases respectively, with 14 bases between them. From germline, CDR1 is MGHRA and CDR2 YSYEKL. This CDR3 spans 15 amino acids.